Presented here are 27 T cell receptor beta chains from one specimen sequenced in a study of T cell responses to AZD1222 COVID-19 vaccine. Assay: immunoSEQ multiplex PCR; the TCRdb copy retains only in-frame clones and omits some. The sample includes about 94,000 clones, over 75% seen only once; the top ten take over 10%. Sequenced material: peripheral blood, taken 28 days after the second AZD1222 dose. Receptor source: an adult who received the AZD1222 COVID-19 vaccine.

This chain links TRBV28 with TRBJ1-4; D is uncertain. Trimming removed 4 bases from V and 4 bases from J, with 4 bases in between. Germline CDR1 is MDHEN and CDR2 is SYDVKM. The CDR3 spans 12 residues. CDR3 residues: CASSSVNEKLFF. CDR3 bases: TGTGCCAGCAGTTCCGTTAATGAAAAACTGTTTTTT.

The genes are TRBV29-1 and TRBJ2-7; no clear D. The germline V gene encodes CDR1 SQVTM and CDR2 ANQGSEA. V lost 5 bases to trimming and J lost 4 bases, with 9 bases between them. The CDR3 loop spans 11 amino acids. CDR3 sequence reads: CSVTDGYEQYF. DNA of the CDR3: TGCAGCGTTACGGACGGTTACGAGCAGTACTTC.

The V gene is TRBV6-4, the J gene TRBJ1-2; D call uncertain. Looked up from germline, CDR1 is MRHNA and CDR2 is SNTAGT. This CDR3 has 13 amino acids. V shed 0 bases and J shed 7 bases, with 9 bases lying between them. CDR3 loop: CASSDSRAGGYTF. CDR3 sequence (DNA): TGTGCCAGCAGTGACTCGAGGGCAGGTGGCTACACCTTC.

This clone was observed a single time. This chain connects TRBV27 to TRBJ2-7, with a possible D match to TRBD1 (5 bases). The CDR3 spans 15 residues. Trimming cost V 0 bases and J 4 bases, with 13 bases left between them. Germline V gene sequence: CDR1 MNHEY, CDR2 SMNVEV (reference sequence). The CDR3 region is CASSLSGQRPYEQYF. CDR3 nucleotides: TGTGCCAGCAGTTTATCGGGGCAGAGGCCTTACGAGCAGTACTTC.

The chain employs TRBV19 and TRBJ1-3; possibly TRBD1 for D (6 bases). Trimming shortened V by 7 bases and J by 0 bases, and 13 bases separated the two germline ends. CDR3 length: 15 residues. Germline-derived CDR1 and CDR2 are LNHDA and SQIVND (reference sequence). The CDR3, as DNA: TGTGCCAGTACTACGACAGGAAACTCTGGAAACACCATATATTTT. Residues: CASTTTGNSGNTIYF.

In the case of this clone: At the DNA level, this CDR3 is encoded by other sequences in the same sample as well. The V gene is TRBV3-1 (or the pseudogene TRBV3-2), the J gene TRBJ1-1, with a weak D call TRBD1 (5 bases). Germline CDR1 reads LGHDT; CDR2 reads YNNKEL (reference sequence). Trimming cost V 0 bases and J 4 bases, with 12 bases left between them. CDR3 length equals 15 residues. CDR3 sequence: CASSQDLGRGTEAFF. The CDR3 nucleotides are TGTGCCAGCAGCCAAGATCTTGGGAGGGGCACTGAAGCTTTCTTT.

V is TRBV2 and J is TRBJ2-5; D unclear. V gave up 8 bases and J gave up 3 bases, with 13 bases separating them. This CDR3 is built from 13 residues. Germline V gene lookup returns CDR1 SNHLY and CDR2 FYNNEI. Here the CDR3 DNA reads TGTGCCAGCGAAAAAGAGACCAAAGAGACCCAGTACTTC. Its translation is CASEKETKETQYF.

Remarks on this clone: At one of its ends the junction is not consistent with the germline gene, which may arise from a read error. The rearrangement uses TRBV4-2 and TRBJ2-5; 8 bases fit TRBD2. Germline loops: CDR1 LGHNA, CDR2 YNFKEQ. The length of the CDR3 is 15 residues. This chain's CDR3 is CARSPGPGGGETQYF. In nucleotides, the CDR3 is TGTGCCCGCAGCCCGGGGCCCGGGGGGGGAGAGACCCAGTACTTC.

The chain uses TRBV5-4 and TRBJ1-3; the D gene is possibly TRBD1 (5 bases). The CDR3 contains 16 residues. The V gene's germline CDR1 is SGHNT and CDR2 YYREEE (reference sequence). The ends were cut back, 0 bases at V and 2 bases at J, with 12 bases in the middle. The CDR3 here is CASSLVGPAAGNTIYF. CDR3 bases: TGTGCCAGCAGCTTGGTGGGGCCGGCCGCTGGAAACACCATATATTTT.

The chain is built from TRBV11-3 and TRBJ1-2; no definite D call. V gave up 0 bases and J gave up 6 bases, with 11 bases separating them. Germline CDR1 and CDR2: SGHNT and YENEEA. This CDR3 spans 14 amino acids. In DNA, the CDR3 is TGTGCCAGCAGCTTAGATGGGATGAGAGATGGCTACACCTTC. Its translation: CASSLDGMRDGYTF.

The chain recombines TRBV18 with TRBJ1-1; TRBD1 agrees at 8 bases. V shed 3 bases, J shed 11 bases, and the junction held 11 bases outside the gene matches. The CDR3 is made up of 14 amino acids. Germline V gene sequence: CDR1 KGHSH, CDR2 LQKENI. The CDR3 region has the DNA TGTGCCAGCTCACCGGGAACAGGGGGGCAAGAGGCTTTCTTT. Its protein is CASSPGTGGQEAFF.

The gene calls are TRBV27 and TRBJ2-1; TRBD2 aligns across 7 bases. CDR3 length: 17 residues. In germline, CDR1 is MNHEY, CDR2 SMNVEV (reference sequence). V trimming: 8 bases; J trimming: 4 bases; junction bases outside the gene matches: 17. The DNA of the CDR3 is TGTGCCAGCGGGGGGGGAGCTAGGGAGGTACCATACAATGAGCAGTTCTTC. Translation gives CASGGGAREVPYNEQFF.

This chain links TRBV6-5 with TRBJ2-7; 7 bases fit TRBD1. The J segment lost 3 bases and the V segment lost 6 bases, leaving 5 bases of the junction unmatched. The CDR3 sequence is 13 residues long. In germline, CDR1 is MNHEY, CDR2 SVGAGI. The CDR3: CASRGTAYYEQYF. Written as DNA, the CDR3 is TGTGCCAGCAGGGGGACAGCCTACTACGAGCAGTACTTC.

This clone occurred a few times. At one end, the junction sequence differs from germline, possibly due to a read error. The chain recombines TRBV4-1 with TRBJ2-7; D gene ambiguous. From germline, CDR1 is MGHRA and CDR2 YSYEKL. This CDR3 is built from 13 residues. The DNA of the CDR3 is TGCGCCAGCAGCGAAGACCGGTACTACGAGCAGTACTTC. As protein: CASSEDRYYEQYF.

This clone has just one count. This chain connects TRBV5-1 to TRBJ1-6; weak D call: TRBD1 (5 bases). Trimming took 0 bases from V and 8 from J, leaving 12 bases between them. This CDR3 region has 15 residues. CDR1 is SGHRS and CDR2 is YFSETQ in the germline V gene. CDR3 region: CASSLGGLRDSPLHF. CDR3 coding DNA: TGCGCCAGCAGCTTGGGGGGGTTAAGAGATTCACCCCTCCACTTT.

The rearrangement joins TRBV30 to TRBJ1-6; TRBD1 aligns across 8 bases. This CDR3 spans 14 amino acids. The germline gives CDR1 GTSNPN, CDR2 SVGIG (reference sequence). The V gene end was trimmed by 5 bases and the J gene end by 8 bases; junction bases not matched to a gene: 8. In nucleotides, the CDR3 is TGTGCCTGGGGATCAGGACAGGGCGATTCACCCCTCCACTTT. Its translation is CAWGSGQGDSPLHF.

V is TRBV19 and J is TRBJ2-5, with D possibly TRBD2 on 7 matching bases. Trimming cost V 7 bases and J 5 bases, with 17 bases left between them. Germline V gene lookup returns CDR1 LNHDA and CDR2 SQIVND (reference sequence). CDR3 length: 14 residues. The CDR3 DNA reads as TGTGCCAGTAATGAGGGGGGGCCTGGGGAGACCCAGTACTTC. This sequence encodes CASNEGGPGETQYF.

The chain combines TRBV7-3 with TRBJ2-1, with D maybe TRBD2 (6 bases). This CDR3 region has 15 residues. Germline CDR1 and CDR2: SGHTA and FQGTGA. Trimming pared 4 bases from V and 4 bases from J, leaving 14 bases between. The chain's CDR3 is CASSSGASVYNEQFF. In DNA, the CDR3 is TGTGCCAGCAGCTCCGGGGCTAGCGTTTACAATGAGCAGTTCTTC.

The chain has TRBV11-3 and TRBJ1-1, with 9 bases fitting TRBD1. The CDR3 consists of 15 residues. Germline V gives CDR1 SGHNT, CDR2 YENEEA. V gave up 6 bases and J gave up 4 bases; unmatched junction bases: 9. The chain's CDR3 is CASRTGGWGSTEAFF. The CDR3 DNA is TGTGCCAGCAGGACAGGGGGTTGGGGAAGCACTGAAGCTTTCTTT.

On this clone: Compared with germline, one end of the junction differs, possibly owing to a read error. The J gene is TRBJ1-2, the V gene TRBV11-3; D unresolved. This CDR3 is 14 amino acids long. Germline-derived CDR1 and CDR2 are SGHNT and YENEEA. DNA of the CDR3: TGTGCCAGCAGCCCCAGCCCAGGACTCGGAGTCATTCCCTTC. As protein: CASSPSPGLGVIPF. The full variable domain, its missing parts supplied by reference TRBV11-3 and TRBJ1-2, is EAGVVQSPRYKIIEKKQPVAFWCNPISGHNTLYWYLQNLGQGPELLIRYENEEAVDDSQLPKDRFSAERLKGVDSTLKIQPAELGDSAVYLCASSPSPGLGVIPFGSGTRLTVV.

The chain employs TRBV30 and TRBJ2-3; the D gene is possibly TRBD2 (5 bases). Trimming shortened V by 4 bases and J by 0 bases, and 11 bases separated the two germline ends. CDR3 length: 14 amino acids. The germline V gene encodes CDR1 GTSNPN and CDR2 SVGIG (reference sequence). The CDR3 spells CAWNGELSTDTQYF. DNA for the CDR3: TGTGCCTGGAATGGGGAGTTAAGCACAGATACGCAGTATTTT.

The gene calls are TRBV6-5 and TRBJ2-6, with D unresolved. The germline gives CDR1 MNHEY, CDR2 SVGAGI. This CDR3 comprises 15 residues. The V end was cut by 6 bases, the J end by 0 bases, with 9 bases between. The CDR3 DNA sequence: TGTGCCAGCAGAGACGGCCGCTCTGGGGCCAACGTCCTGACTTTC. Its protein is CASRDGRSGANVLTF.

The chain combines TRBV9 with TRBJ2-5; D perhaps matches TRBD2 (7 bases). Germline CDR1 and CDR2: SGDLS and YYNGEE. The CDR3 extends over 16 amino acids. Trimming removed 2 bases at V and 2 bases at J, with 16 bases between. The CDR3 here is CASSVQGRADQETQYF. In DNA form, the CDR3 reads TGTGCCAGCAGCGTCCAGGGGAGGGCCGATCAAGAGACCCAGTACTTC.

J is TRBJ1-3 and V is TRBV7-8; D unresolved. Germline V gives CDR1 SGHVS, CDR2 FQNEAQ. The CDR3 loop spans 17 amino acids. The V gene lost 0 bases and the J gene lost 0 bases, with 12 bases spanning the gap. CDR3 residues: CASSLALTYRSGNTIYF. As DNA, the CDR3 is TGTGCCAGCAGCTTAGCGCTGACATACCGCTCTGGAAACACCATATATTTT. The complete variable domain, with remaining parts taken from reference TRBV7-8 and TRBJ1-3, reads GAGVSQSPRYKVAKRGQDVALRCDPISGHVSLFWYQQALGQGPEFLTYFQNEAQLDKSGLPSDRFFAERPEGSVSTLKIQRTQQEDSAVYLCASSLALTYRSGNTIYFGEGSWLTVV.

The chain links TRBV5-1 to TRBJ1-5; D is ambiguous. This CDR3 comprises 13 residues. CDR1 is SGHRS, CDR2 YFSETQ, per germline. Trimming shortened V by 0 bases and J by 5 bases, and 6 bases separated the two germline ends. The CDR3 sequence is CASSLGADQPQHF. The CDR3 coding sequence is TGCGCCAGCAGCTTGGGGGCAGATCAGCCCCAGCATTTT.

This clone was seen a single time. This rearrangement joins TRBV5-1 to TRBJ1-2; TRBD1 might be the D (5 bases). Per the germline V gene, CDR1 is SGHRS and CDR2 is YFSETQ. With 4 bases removed from V and 3 bases from J, the gap between germline ends came to 16 bases. The CDR3 is 15 amino acids. CDR3 bases: TGCGCCAGCAGCGATACCGGGGGTTCGGACTATGGCTACACCTTC. It is translated as CASSDTGGSDYGYTF.

The V and J genes are TRBV5-1 and TRBJ2-3, with 8 bases lining up with TRBD1. CDR3 length equals 16 residues. With V trimmed by 0 bases and J by 2 bases, 5 bases remained unmatched. The germline V gene has CDR1 SGHRS and CDR2 YFSETQ. Here the CDR3 DNA reads TGCGCCAGCAGCTTGGCAGGGGGCAGGGTCACAGATACGCAGTATTTT. Translation: CASSLAGGRVTDTQYF.